This T cell receptor beta chain appears in the sequencing data of a study of T cells in Graves' hyperthyroidism and ophthalmopathy. Broader study findings: Peripheral blood also featured most of the thyroid clonotypes expanded above 0.001.

Comments on this clonotype: Its antigen remains unidentified.

Amplified regions were TCR beta CDR3 sequences from RNA transcripts. HTBI primers were the set used in a first-round RT-PCR of the TCR CDR3. TCRdb re-analysed the multiplex PCR reads in MiXCR, keeping a single row per CDR3 protein. The data contain a few hundred thousand distinct CDR3 sequences, 15% of them seen just once; the ten biggest clones take up 32%. Germline-derived CDR1 and CDR2 are SGHDN and FVKESK. The CDR3 is 14 amino acids. Trimming removed 3 bases from V and 4 bases from J; junction bases left unmatched: 6. Hyperthyroidism of Graves' type that showed no ophthalmopathy progression within 18 months was stable. Newly diagnosed patients aged 18 to 65 had hyperthyroidism of under 2 months' duration.

The chain has TRBV14 and TRBJ2-7; 7 positions match TRBD1. This sequence was found in a woman aged 25 to 39 with Graves' hyperthyroidism. Specimen: blood. This CDR3 is CASSHGTANYEQYF. CDR3 DNA sequence: TGTGCCAGCAGCCATGGGACAGCTAATTACGAGCAGTACTTC.